Presented here are 5 T cell receptor beta chains from one specimen sequenced in a study of T cell changes during pregnancy in multiple sclerosis. Assay: immunoSEQ multiplex PCR; the TCRdb copy retains only in-frame clones and omits some. Among 83,000 or so clones listed, nearly 95% were seen once. The input for sequencing was peripheral blood, taken after pregnancy. The receptors were gathered from a female donor in good health, enrolled as a control in a pregnancy study.

The rearrangement uses TRBV6-5 and TRBJ1-1; D not certain. The V gene's germline CDR1 is MNHEY and CDR2 SVGAGI. The CDR3 has 15 amino acids. Trimming cost V 6 bases and J 4 bases, with 18 bases left between them. The CDR3 sequence is CASSLAGGFATEAFF. In DNA form, the CDR3 reads TGTGCCAGCAGCCTGGCGGGAGGGTTTGCCACTGAAGCTTTCTTT.

The rearrangement links TRBV11-3 to TRBJ2-2; tentatively, D is TRBD2 (6 bases). Trimming took 1 base from V and 5 from J, leaving 8 bases between them. This CDR3 contains 14 residues. CDR1 and CDR2 (germline): SGHNT, YENEEA. CDR3 nucleotide sequence: TGTGCCAGCAGCTTAGCGGGAGTAACCGGGGAGCTGTTTTTT. It encodes CASSLAGVTGELFF.

The V gene is TRBV28, the J gene TRBJ2-1; unclear D gene. The CDR3 loop spans 15 amino acids. The V and J ends lost 3 bases and 0 bases respectively, with 9 bases between them. From germline, CDR1 is MDHEN and CDR2 SYDVKM. CDR3 bases: TGTGCCAGCAGTTTTGGAGAGATCTCCTACAATGAGCAGTTCTTC. This gives the protein CASSFGEISYNEQFF.

The chain couples TRBV9 to TRBJ2-5; 7 bases are a match to TRBD2. Trimming removed 4 bases from V and 2 bases from J; junction bases left unmatched: 5. The CDR3 contains 14 residues. Per germline, CDR1 SGDLS and CDR2 YYNGEE. The CDR3 nucleotides are TGTGCCAGCAGCCCAGGGACTACGCAAGAGACCCAGTACTTC. Protein product: CASSPGTTQETQYF.

The chain employs TRBV5-4 and TRBJ2-3, with 14 bases aligning to TRBD2. This CDR3 is 18 amino acids long. After removal of 3 bases from V and 0 bases from J, the junction contained 6 bases not matched to a gene. The germline V gene has CDR1 SGHNT and CDR2 YYREEE (reference sequence). The CDR3 region is CASSWRLAGGPSTDTQYF. CDR3 nucleotides: TGTGCCAGCAGCTGGAGACTAGCGGGAGGGCCGAGCACAGATACGCAGTATTTT.